A selection of T cell receptor beta chains follows, all from one sample in a study of T cell responses to AZD1222 COVID-19 vaccine. Profiling relied on immunoSEQ multiplex PCR, and the TCRdb table lists in-frame clones only, not all of them. The profile shows 57,000 or so clones, 65% to 80% of them singletons. Sequencing used peripheral blood, obtained on day 0 of AZD1222 vaccination. These TCRs come from an adult in good health. CDR3s include the opening cysteine and the closing phenylalanine or tryptophan. Fields, in order: D gene, V gene, J gene, clone size, CDR3 length, CDR3 DNA, CDR3 protein. D genes are given only for firm matches. Expanded clones are given a class, and other clones once, few, many or no size at all.

.,TRBV4-3,TRBJ2-7,once,17,TGCGCCAGCAGCCAAGATATGGCGGGCGGGGCCTCCTACGAGCAGTACTTC,CASSQDMAGGASYEQYF
.,TRBV2,TRBJ1-5,.,14,TGTGCCAGCACTTTTGGTCGGGGCAATCAGCCCCAGCATTTT,CASTFGRGNQPQHF
TRBD1,TRBV27,TRBJ1-1,few,14,TGTGCCAGCAGTATAGACAGGGAGGGCACTGAAGCTTTCTTT,CASSIDREGTEAFF
TRBD2,TRBV10-3,TRBJ2-1,.,14,TGTGCCATCAGTGAACTAGCGGGGGATAATGAGCAGTTCTTC,CAISELAGDNEQFF
.,TRBV6-2/TRBV6-3,TRBJ1-2,.,14,TGTGCCAGCAGTTATTCTCAGACTAACTATGGCTACACCTTC,CASSYSQTNYGYTF
.,TRBV12-3/TRBV12-4,TRBJ1-5,once,13,TGTGCCAGCAGAAAAGAAAGCAATCAGCCCCAGCATTTT,CASRKESNQPQHF
.,TRBV1,TRBJ1-2,once,16,TGCACCAGCAGCCACTACCGCGGGGACAGGGAGGATGGCTACACCTTC,CTSSHYRGDREDGYTF
.,TRBV7-2,TRBJ1-1,.,12,TGTGCCAGCAGCCCCGGACAGTCTTCTACTTTCTTT,CASSPGQSSTFF
.,TRBV28,TRBJ1-2,.,13,TGTGCCAGCAGTTTAGGGACCTCCTATGGCTACACCTTC,CASSLGTSYGYTF
TRBD1,TRBV11-2,TRBJ2-1,.,17,TGTGCCAGCAGCTTCGGGGGCGGGACAGGGGGCATCAATGAGCAGTTCTTC,CASSFGGGTGGINEQFF
.,TRBV7-9,TRBJ1-2,once,13,TGTGCCAGCAGCCCCGGGACCCCCTATGGCTACACCTTC,CASSPGTPYGYTF
.,TRBV5-6,TRBJ1-2,.,16,TGTGCCAGCAGCTTGGCCCGGGGAGGAACATTCTATGGCTACACCTTC,CASSLARGGTFYGYTF
.,TRBV20-1,TRBJ2-3,.,11,TGCAGTGCTAGAGTAGACGGTACGCAGTATTTT,CSARVDGTQYF
TRBD1,TRBV27,TRBJ2-2,.,15,TGTGCCAGCAGTTGGGGACAGGGGAACACCGGGGAGCTGTTTTTT,CASSWGQGNTGELFF
TRBD1,TRBV7-3,TRBJ1-6,.,14,TGTGCCAGCAGCTTAAACAGGGGGGGATCACCCCTCCACTTT,CASSLNRGGSPLHF
.,TRBV2,TRBJ1-6,.,15,TGTGCCAGCAGCCCCTCCAGCTCCTATAATTCACCCCTCCACTTT,CASSPSSSYNSPLHF
.,TRBV6-6,TRBJ1-4,.,11,TGTATGGCTTCAACTAATGAAAAACTGTTTTTT,CMASTNEKLFF
.,TRBV18,TRBJ2-1,.,15,TGTGCCAGCTCACCCCAGGATAGCTCCTACAATGAGCAGTTCTTC,CASSPQDSSYNEQFF
.,TRBV19,TRBJ1-4,.,15,TGTGCCAGTAGTTTGCCGGGACGGTCGGTGGAAAAACTGTTTTTT,CASSLPGRSVEKLFF
.,TRBV5-4,TRBJ1-1,.,15,TGTGCCAGCAGCTTGAAGAGGGCGGCAAACACTGAAGCTTTCTTT,CASSLKRAANTEAFF
.,TRBV4-3,TRBJ1-2,.,14,TGCGCCAGCAGCCAAGGTCTCAAAAACTATGGCTACACCTTC,CASSQGLKNYGYTF
.,TRBV12-3/TRBV12-4,TRBJ1-2,.,12,TGTGCCAGCAGTTTTCAGGGCCGTGGCTACACCTTC,CASSFQGRGYTF
TRBD1,TRBV27,TRBJ2-7,.,14,TGTGCCAGCAGTTTCGTCACAGGGGGCTACGAGCAGTACTTC,CASSFVTGGYEQYF
.,TRBV6-6,TRBJ1-2,few,13,TGTGCCAGCAGTTACGAGGGGAACTATGGCTACACCTTC,CASSYEGNYGYTF
TRBD1,TRBV3-1/TRBV3-2,TRBJ1-6,.,16,TGTGCCAGCAGCCAAGGGGCGGGACAGAATAATTCACCCCTCCACTTT,CASSQGAGQNNSPLHF
.,TRBV28,TRBJ2-3,.,16,TGTGCCAGCAGTCCACAAGTCAGGTGGGGGACAGATACGCAGTATTTT,CASSPQVRWGTDTQYF
.,TRBV27,TRBJ2-7,.,13,TGTGCCAGCAGTCCCTCTCGGGTCCTCGAGCAGTACTTC,CASSPSRVLEQYF
TRBD2,TRBV30,TRBJ2-5,.,15,TGTGCCTGGAGGAGAGGACTAGGGTACCAAGAGACCCAGTACTTC,CAWRRGLGYQETQYF
.,TRBV6-2/TRBV6-3,TRBJ1-5,.,16,TGTGCCAGCAGTAGGTTGGAACTTTCGGGCAATCAGCCCCAGCATTTT,CASSRLELSGNQPQHF
TRBD2,TRBV4-3,TRBJ2-3,.,18,TGCGCCAGCAGCCAAGATTGGGGTAGCGGGGGCCCCGGAGATACGCAGTATTTT,CASSQDWGSGGPGDTQYF